Listed below are T cell receptor beta chains from one sample, sequenced in a study of T cells in localized non-small cell lung cancer. TCRdb keeps only in-frame clones here, not all; method: immunoSEQ multiplex PCR. Seen here are 35,000 to 40,000 clones, about 87% observed once, and the top ten hold 2.7%. The specimen comprised peripheral blood, sampled before any cancer treatment. The receptors originated from a woman aged 35 to 70 with stage I lung adenocarcinoma. Both conserved end residues are part of each CDR3. Each record gives: V gene, J gene, CDR3 length, CDR3 protein.

>TRBV6-6|TRBJ2-1|14
CASTPGQSYNEQFF
>TRBV28|TRBJ2-3|15
CASSLGSGSTDTQYF
>TRBV6-1|TRBJ2-5|13
CASVSGEEETQYF
>TRBV11-2|TRBJ2-7|16
CASSLVGVGGSYEQYF
>TRBV7-2|TRBJ2-1|14
CASSPQYNNNEQFF
>TRBV25-1|TRBJ2-5|17
CASSAHPQTAVQETQYF
>TRBV30|TRBJ2-5|12
CAWSVHGETQYF
>TRBV5-1|TRBJ2-3|18
CASSPWPLAGASTDTQYF
>TRBV27|TRBJ1-5|14
CASSLLQGDQPQHF
>TRBV6-5|TRBJ2-7|13
CASRTPGYSEQYF
>TRBV5-5|TRBJ2-3|16
CASSLGPIGSTDTQYF
>TRBV7-9|TRBJ2-3|18
CASSLGLAGVEGTDTQYF
>TRBV7-2|TRBJ2-7|14
CASSLDRGGGEQYF
>TRBV6-6|TRBJ2-1|14
CASRLAGVLNEQFF
>TRBV6-6|TRBJ1-1|14
CASSYRTENTEAFF
>TRBV7-6|TRBJ2-3|14
CASSLFGVTDTQYF
>TRBV30|TRBJ1-1|13
CAWSVLRNTEAFF